The 24 T cell receptor beta chains reported below all come from one sample, sequenced in a study of OX40 agonist ivuxolimab in advanced cancers. Only in-frame clones appear in the TCRdb table, and some are missing; sequencing was by immunoSEQ multiplex PCR. The top ten clones hold 0.65% to 0.9% of a sample with under 75,000 clones, 65% to 90% of them seen once. Specimen: CD4+ or CD8+ T cells sorted from blood, collected in a trial of the OX40 agonist ivuxolimab. The receptor source for this set is an adult with an advanced solid tumor such as melanoma, head and neck, liver or kidney cancer.

This chain links TRBV28 with TRBJ1-4; D not resolved. The germline V gene has CDR1 MDHEN and CDR2 SYDVKM. V dropped 6 bases and J dropped 5 bases, with 10 bases sitting between them. This CDR3 is built from 13 residues. CDR3 amino acids: CASRYGPNEKLFF. DNA of the CDR3: TGTGCCAGCAGATATGGGCCGAATGAAAAACTGTTTTTT. Filled out from reference TRBV28 and TRBJ1-4, the complete variable domain reads DVKVTQSSRYLVKRTGEKVFLECVQDMDHENMFWYRQDPGLGLRLIYFSYDVKMKEKGDIPEGYSVSREKKERFSLILESASTNQTSMYLCASRYGPNEKLFFGSGTQLSVL.

The DNA for the CDR3 is TGTGCCAGCAGTTACGAAAGGGGTCGCGCGAGAGGCTACACCTTC. Amino acids: CASSYERGRARGYTF. The genes are TRBV6-5 and TRBJ1-2, with D possibly TRBD1 on 5 matching bases. CDR3 size: 15 residues. V was trimmed by 2 bases and J by 8 bases, leaving 18 bases between them. Germline V gene lookup returns CDR1 MNHEY and CDR2 SVGAGI.

The CDR3 loop reads CASRPTGTRIGEQYF. For the CDR3, the DNA is TGTGCCAGCAGACCTACCGGGACTAGAATAGGTGAGCAGTACTTC. This chain joins TRBV7-2 and TRBJ2-7; 8 bases line up with TRBD2. The V gene's germline CDR1 is SGHTA and CDR2 FQGNSA. There are 15 residues in the CDR3. V was clipped by 6 bases and J by 7 bases; unmatched bases: 14.

The chain uses TRBV7-8 and TRBJ2-3; TRBD1 agrees at 12 bases. The CDR3 totals 17 residues. Germline V gene data show CDR1 as SGHVS and CDR2 as FQNEAQ. The V gene end was trimmed by 2 bases and the J gene end by 2 bases; junction bases not matched to a gene: 5. In DNA form, the CDR3 reads TGTGCCAGCAGCTTACTGGGACAGGGGGCCCCCACAGATACGCAGTATTTT. It encodes CASSLLGQGAPTDTQYF.

The chain's CDR3 is CASSLEGTGLTYNEQFF. The CDR3 DNA sequence: TGTGCCAGCAGCTTAGAGGGAACAGGGTTGACCTACAATGAGCAGTTCTTC. This chain uses TRBV11-3 with TRBJ2-1, with a tentative D call TRBD1 (6 bases). This CDR3 spans 17 amino acids. The germline V and J ends were trimmed by 0 bases and 2 bases, with 14 bases remaining between them. Per the germline V gene, CDR1 is SGHNT and CDR2 is YENEEA. Full variable domain (outside the CDR3, taken from reference TRBV11-3 and TRBJ2-1): EAGVVQSPRYKIIEKKQPVAFWCNPISGHNTLYWYLQNLGQGPELLIRYENEEAVDDSQLPKDRFSAERLKGVDSTLKIQPAELGDSAVYLCASSLEGTGLTYNEQFFGPGTRLTVL.

This clone appeared a single time. V and J are TRBV4-1 and TRBJ1-4; a weak D match, TRBD1 (5 bases). V lost 3 bases, J lost 4 bases, and 15 bases lay in between. The CDR3 extends over 16 amino acids. Germline CDR1 and CDR2: MGHRA and YSYEKL. The CDR3 DNA sequence: TGCGCCAGCAGCCAGGCCCAGGGCGCGGGTAATGAAAAACTGTTTTTT. It yields the protein CASSQAQGAGNEKLFF.

The chain links TRBV30 to TRBJ2-2, with D possibly matching TRBD1 (7 bases). Between the trimmed V and J ends, which lost 7 bases and 1 base, there was a span of 16 bases. The germline CDR1 and CDR2 sequences are GTSNPN and SVGIG (reference sequence). CDR3 length equals 15 residues. The CDR3 DNA sequence: TGTGCCTTTCGTGGAGGGGGCTGGAACACCGGGGAGCTGTTTTTT. This translates into CAFRGGGWNTGELFF.

This clone was seen a single time. The chain combines TRBV19 with TRBJ2-5; TRBD2 matches at 8 bases. V lost 0 bases to trimming and J lost 7 bases; unmatched junction nucleotides: 7. CDR1 is LNHDA, CDR2 SQIVND, per germline (reference sequence). CDR3 length: 15 amino acids. Here the CDR3 DNA reads TGTGCCAGTAGTATAGATCTGCGGGGGGTCGGGACCCAGTACTTC. It is translated as CASSIDLRGVGTQYF.

The chain carries TRBV19 and TRBJ1-1; tentatively, D is TRBD1 (6 bases). Trimming pared 7 bases from V and 1 base from J, leaving 10 bases between. The length of the CDR3 is 13 residues. Germline V gene sequence: CDR1 LNHDA, CDR2 SQIVND (reference sequence). As DNA, the CDR3 is TGTGCCAGTAACCAACAGGGGAACACTGAAGCTTTCTTT. Translating it yields CASNQQGNTEAFF.

This chain uses TRBV28 with TRBJ1-3; no clear D. The germline V and J ends were trimmed by 4 bases and 9 bases, with 13 bases remaining between them. This CDR3 contains 13 residues. CDR1 and CDR2 from the germline V gene are MDHEN and SYDVKM. CDR3: CASSSNLRTTIYF. The CDR3 bases are TGTGCCAGCAGTTCAAATCTCCGAACCACCATATATTTT.

As concerns this clone: This specimen includes other DNA sequences encoding the same CDR3. The V and J genes are TRBV7-2 and TRBJ1-1, with D uncertain. CDR3 length equals 13 residues. With 2 bases removed from V and 1 base from J, the gap between germline ends came to 5 bases. The germline V gene has CDR1 SGHTA and CDR2 FQGNSA. The chain's CDR3 is CASSLRGNTEAFF. The CDR3 DNA reads TGTGCCAGCAGCTTAAGAGGGAACACTGAAGCTTTCTTT. Drawing the rest from reference TRBV7-2 and TRBJ1-1, the complete variable domain is GAGVSQSPSNKVTEKGKDVELRCDPISGHTALYWYRQSLGQGLEFLIYFQGNSAPDKSGLPSDRFSAERTGGSVSTLTIQRTQQEDSAVYLCASSLRGNTEAFFGQGTRLTVV.

This clone was observed at least ten times. The chain combines TRBV7-9 with TRBJ2-6, with D perhaps assigned TRBD1 or TRBD2 (5 bases each). The CDR3 loop spans 15 amino acids. Per the germline V gene, CDR1 is SEHNR and CDR2 is FQNEAQ (reference sequence). V lost 4 bases to trimming and J lost 4 bases, with 11 bases between them. DNA of the CDR3: TGTGCCAGCAGCTCTTGGGGGTCCGGGGCCAACGTCCTGACTTTC. Amino acids: CASSSWGSGANVLTF. Supplemented by reference TRBV7-9 and TRBJ2-6, the full variable domain reads DTGVSQNPRHKITKRGQNVTFRCDPISEHNRLYWYRQTLGQGPEFLTYFQNEAQLEKSRLLSDRFSAERPKGSFSTLEIQRTEQGDSAMYLCASSSWGSGANVLTFGAGSRLTVL.

The rearrangement joins TRBV28 to TRBJ2-5; 10 bases are a match to TRBD2. V trimming: 3 bases; J trimming: 0 bases; junction bases outside the gene matches: 1. The CDR3 extends over 15 amino acids. Germline-derived CDR1 and CDR2 are MDHEN and SYDVKM. The CDR3 spells CASSFSGGYQETQYF. The DNA of the CDR3 is TGTGCCAGCAGTTTTAGCGGGGGGTACCAAGAGACCCAGTACTTC.

The chain couples TRBV5-4 to TRBJ2-1, with TRBD2 matching over 8 bases. CDR3 length: 15 residues. The germline gives CDR1 SGHNT, CDR2 YYREEE (reference sequence). V trimming: 1 base; J trimming: 7 bases; junction bases outside the gene matches: 7. CDR3 in DNA: TGTGCCAGCAGCTTGACTAGCGGCGCCCGGAATGAGCAGTTCTTC. Encoded protein: CASSLTSGARNEQFF. Based on the CDR3 plus reference TRBV5-4 and TRBJ2-1, the full variable domain is ETGVTQSPTHLIKTRGQQVTLRCSSQSGHNTVSWYQQALGQGPQFIFQYYREEENGRGNFPPRFSGLQFPNYSSELNVNALELDDSALYLCASSLTSGARNEQFFGPGTRLTVL.

The chain uses TRBV19 and TRBJ2-5; D gene uncertain. Trimming took 7 bases from V and 0 from J, leaving 15 bases between them. Germline V gene lookup returns CDR1 LNHDA and CDR2 SQIVND (reference sequence). The CDR3 contains 15 residues. The CDR3 spells CASMALGRDQETQYF. CDR3 DNA sequence: TGTGCCAGTATGGCGCTAGGTCGAGACCAAGAGACCCAGTACTTC.

This clone showed up just a few times. V gene TRBV13 combines with J gene TRBJ2-7; TRBD1 matches 9 bases. J gave up 4 bases and V 5 bases, and 12 bases lay outside the gene matches. The CDR3 is made up of 16 amino acids. Germline values: CDR1 PRHDT, CDR2 FYEKMQ (reference sequence). The CDR3 DNA reads as TGTGCCAGCAGCACTTCACGGGGACAGGGACTGTACGAGCAGTACTTC. It translates to CASSTSRGQGLYEQYF.

The chain is built from TRBV25-1 and TRBJ2-3; D not certain. The CDR3 is 11 residues long. Trimming stripped 3 bases from V and 9 bases from J, with 7 bases between. Germline V gene data show CDR1 as MGHDK and CDR2 as SYGVNS. CDR3 in DNA: TGTGCCAGCAGTGACGTGTGGACGCAGTATTTT. It yields the protein CASSDVWTQYF.

In DNA, the CDR3 is TGTGCCAGCAGTTTGGGACAGGGTAGACGAATTAATCAGCCCCAGCATTTT. Encoded protein: CASSLGQGRRINQPQHF. The rearrangement links TRBV28 to TRBJ1-5; the match to TRBD1 covers 9 bases. Germline trimming cut 3 bases from V and 4 bases from J; bases unmatched to any gene: 10. The CDR3 contains 17 residues. Germline CDR1 is MDHEN and CDR2 is SYDVKM.

This chain joins TRBV7-3 and TRBJ2-6; D gene unclear. Germline values: CDR1 SGHTA, CDR2 FQGTGA. This CDR3 spans 13 amino acids. V was clipped by 5 bases and J by 2 bases, with 4 bases between them. The CDR3 DNA reads TGTGCCAGCAGCACAACTGGGGCCAACGTCCTGACTTTC. Translating it yields CASSTTGANVLTF.

The chain couples TRBV2 to TRBJ2-3; a possible D gene is TRBD2 (7 bases). CDR3 length equals 14 residues. Germline values: CDR1 SNHLY, CDR2 FYNNEI. Trimming left V 2 bases short and J 4 bases short, with 10 bases between. CDR3 DNA sequence: TGTGCCAGCAGTGAACAGGGGAGGGCAGATACGCAGTATTTT. This sequence encodes CASSEQGRADTQYF.

This clone was recorded a few times. The chain employs TRBV11-2 and TRBJ2-7; D perhaps matches TRBD2 (5 bases). The CDR3 is made up of 11 amino acids. V dropped 5 bases and J dropped 6 bases, with 8 bases sitting between them. From germline, CDR1 is SGHAT and CDR2 FQNNGV. CDR3 coding DNA: TGTGCCAGCAGCCCTGAGGGCGAGCAGTACTTC. Translation gives CASSPEGEQYF.

The V and J genes are TRBV6-1 and TRBJ1-5; TRBD1 might be the D (5 bases). The V end lost 4 bases, the J end lost 6 bases, and 19 bases lay between the germline ends. The CDR3 has 16 amino acids. Per the germline V gene, CDR1 is MNHNS and CDR2 is SASEGT. CDR3 coding DNA: TGTGCCAGCAGTGCAATGGGGCGGCTGGAGGGTCAGCCCCAGCATTTT. It codes for CASSAMGRLEGQPQHF.

This chain links TRBV7-8 with TRBJ2-3, with 9 bases that match TRBD1. Germline trimming cut 2 bases from V and 4 bases from J; bases unmatched to any gene: 7. This CDR3 has 16 residues. Per the germline V gene, CDR1 is SGHVS and CDR2 is FQNEAQ. In nucleotides, the CDR3 is TGTGCCAGCAGCTTATTAGGACAGGGGAGGGCAGATACGCAGTATTTT. It encodes CASSLLGQGRADTQYF. Together with reference TRBV7-8 and TRBJ2-3, the CDR3 gives the full variable domain: GAGVSQSPRYKVAKRGQDVALRCDPISGHVSLFWYQQALGQGPEFLTYFQNEAQLDKSGLPSDRFFAERPEGSVSTLKIQRTQQEDSAVYLCASSLLGQGRADTQYFGPGTRLTVL.

This clone was seen only once. The chain links TRBV5-6 to TRBJ2-7; 9 positions agree with TRBD1. Germline V CDR1 and CDR2: SGHDT, YYEEEE. The CDR3 covers 15 residues. Germline trimming cut 3 bases from V and 4 bases from J; bases unmatched to any gene: 8. CDR3 bases: TGTGCCAGCAGCTACAGGGGGCGCTTTCTTTACGAGCAGTACTTC. Its protein product is CASSYRGRFLYEQYF.